This note documents a single T cell receptor beta chain sequence. Its antigen is not identified. The data were obtained in a study of a mutant IDH1 vaccine in newly diagnosed glioma. The study's findings and limits: Pseudoprogression appears to have had no connection to changes in top peripheral T cell clonotypes.

Only in-frame clones appear in the TCRdb table, and some are missing; sequencing was by immunoSEQ multiplex PCR. This sample has 30,000 to 40,000 clones, with 75% to 95% found just once. J was trimmed by 1 base and V by 6 bases; bases with no gene match: 9. CDR1 SGHAT and CDR2 FQNNGV come from the germline V gene. CDR3 length equals 15 residues. Time point indicated: week 47, end of study. A single vaccine dose contained 300 ug of mutant IDH1 20-mer peptide, and topical imiquimod was used with it. The source is a middle-aged woman with glioma. The V call is TRBV11-2, the J call TRBJ2-7; TRBD1 aligns across 7 bases. Sequencing was performed on PBMCs, taken from a glioma patient whose treatment included an IDH1 peptide vaccine. For the CDR3, the DNA is TGTGCCAGCAGTCGTAGGTACAGGGGTTCCTACGAGCAGTACTTC. Its translation: CASSRRYRGSYEQYF.